The entry below gives a single T cell receptor (beta chain) sequence along with its context. The count of this clone is one. Its antigen remains undetermined. The record has no base qualities; no much larger clone is one base away. The CDR3 runs 14 residues from the cysteine to the phenylalanine. The sequence is cut down to CDR3 DNA, 42 bases in frame from base 1. Per the germline V gene, MNHEY is the CDR1 and SVGAGI is the CDR2. A distance of 12 bases separates the germline ends of V and J, which lose 4 bases and 2 bases respectively. TCR CDR3 regions were amplified from genomic DNA by multiplex PCR using the deep immunoSEQ assay. Extracted genomic DNA from each cell subset was distributed evenly across all wells of several immunoSEQ 96-well plates, and each plate was treated as a replicate. Each replicate PCR for unsorted PBMC received about 300 ng genomic DNA, equal to 30,000 to 35,000 T cell genomes. Genomic DNA from unsorted PBMC was sequenced over ten immunoSEQ deep assay plates. Purified libraries were measured with a Qubit 3.0 fluorometer, size-checked on a Bioanalyzer 2100, and measured again with the KAPA Library Quantification kit. Every immunoSEQ 96-well plate was sequenced on a dedicated single-read 150-cycle Illumina NextSeq 550 flow cell. Processing in the source paper ran as follows. Because the immunoSEQ output included only junctional sequences and no quality scores, the filtering could not be the same as the filtering used for full-length reads. Sequences were annotated with PyIR, a Python wrapper for IgBLAST v1.9, using IMGT germline references to assign V/J genes and CDR3. Reads were removed for weak V/J assignments (E-value above 1e-6), missing CDR3, stop codons, out-of-frame junctions, or ambiguous translated residues. V3J clonotypes were defined as sequences sharing the same inferred V gene, J gene, and CDR3 amino acid sequence. Percentage overlap between repertoires was calculated by dividing the number of shared unique clonotypes by the size of the smaller repertoire. Richness of each repertoire was evaluated using RTK rarefaction, the Chao1 estimator, and Recon v2.1 estimates of unobserved clonotypes. What TCRdb holds here is the immuneACCESS table cut down to in-frame rearrangements. Part of the clones is not present; checked against another copy, under half of the missing clones reflect an unresolved V gene, and the others are unexplained. That table is the source of V, J and clone size, and D and trimming were worked out from the DNA. This sample lists about 450,000 clones; about 85% were detected once. Around 14% of the sample goes to the ten largest clones.

Donors were healthy HIV-negative adults with no recently reported acute infections or vaccinations. Every donor was a Caucasian adult residing in Nashville, Tennessee, USA. For unsorted samples, 70 million to 95 million PBMCs were counted, and genomic DNA was extracted using the QIAamp DNA Blood Mini kit. Blood was collected by leukapheresis, and PBMCs were isolated by Ficoll-Histopaque density gradient centrifugation and then cryopreserved in liquid nitrogen vapor phase. The sample is drawn from a study of shared clonotypes between healthy human individuals (dated by TCRdb to 2020 to 2022). For context, the study as a whole: The cohort included three men and two women between 18 and 49 years of age. To estimate repertoire size and how much clonotype sharing occurs between individuals, the study deeply sequenced the blood TCR repertoires of 5 or 6 healthy adults. Libraries were prepared and TCR repertoires were sequenced by different laboratories using diverse techniques, in order to increase sequencing depth and limit assay-specific biases. Each donor's leukapheresis produced roughly between roughly 0.9 and 9 billion PBMCs. The paper's findings and limits, for the study overall: Based on pairwise subsampling, the degree of clonotype sharing among donors was expected to be affected by sequencing depth. The small number of donors limited the genetic and exposure-history diversity represented. Sampling was restricted to blood, and TCR repertoires in tissue are likely to differ from TCR repertoires in blood.

In this chain, TRBV6-5 is recombined with TRBJ2-7; there is no confident call for the D gene. Sequencing was done on a sample of PBMCs. The receptor was isolated from a woman in her thirties or forties in good health. Some clones in this sample may be carry-over from other donors' samples. The DNA sequence is TGTGCCAGCAGTTCCGGTAGCATCGCCTACGAGCAGTACTTC. This codes for CASSSGSIAYEQYF.